This T cell receptor (beta chain) was recorded in a study of blood T cell repertoires in COVID-19. Overall study: Samples taken during acute and convalescent COVID-19 were collected in the United States, Italy and Spain. From T cells, B-cell-depleted T cells, or PBMCs came the material, which was cDNA or gDNA.

Enrolment of Seattle patients took place during active infection, and they were followed longitudinally. Per the original data handling: Scientists estimated how many nucleated cells there were by amplifying reference gene primers. Method: immunoSEQ multiplex PCR; TCRdb's copy keeps in-frame clones and lacks some. The DNA was the basis for D and trimming; V, J and clone size are from that table. The sample gives about 220,000 clones, 82% of which show up once; over 4% is in the top ten. Trimming removed 6 bases from V and 2 bases from J; junction bases left unmatched: 5. The CDR3 has 14 residues. Germline CDR1 reads MNHNY; CDR2 reads SVGAGI (reference sequence).

This sequence joins TRBV6-6 and TRBJ1-1, with 8 bases that match TRBD1. This receptor was obtained from a woman in her 70s with COVID-19, enrolled during active disease. The sample was peripheral blood. The CDR3 DNA reads as TGTGCCAGCAGCCGGGACAGGACTAACACTGAAGCTTTCTTT. Translated: CASSRDRTNTEAFF.